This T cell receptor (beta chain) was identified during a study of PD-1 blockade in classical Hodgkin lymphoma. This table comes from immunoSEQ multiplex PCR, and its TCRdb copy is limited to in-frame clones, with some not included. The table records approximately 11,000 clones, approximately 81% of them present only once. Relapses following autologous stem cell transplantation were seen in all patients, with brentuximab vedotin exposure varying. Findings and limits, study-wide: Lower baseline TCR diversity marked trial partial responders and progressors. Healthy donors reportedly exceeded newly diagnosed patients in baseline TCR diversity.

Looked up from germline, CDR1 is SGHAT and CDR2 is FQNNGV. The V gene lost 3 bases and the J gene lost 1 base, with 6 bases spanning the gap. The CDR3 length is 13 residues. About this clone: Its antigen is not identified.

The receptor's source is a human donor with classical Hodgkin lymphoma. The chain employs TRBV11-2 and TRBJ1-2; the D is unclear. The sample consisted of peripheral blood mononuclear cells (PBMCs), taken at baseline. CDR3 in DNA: TGTGCCAGCAGCTTGGGATTTAACTATGGCTACACCTTC. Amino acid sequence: CASSLGFNYGYTF.